Sequencing of this TCR beta chain was carried out in a study of early T cells in non-severe SARS-CoV-2 infection. Study in general: The input, bulk RNA from unsorted whole blood, was sequenced, and chains were unpaired. General study results and limits: Database matching using VDJdb favored anti-spike CD8 responses, with private and CD4 specificities left missing.

Only a few counts were recorded for this clonotype. Its specificity is not known. The V segment lost 2 bases and the J segment 1 base; nucleotides outside the gene matches: 4. Germline V gene lookup returns CDR1 GTSNPN and CDR2 SVGIG (reference sequence). The CDR3 has 14 residues. Unique molecular identifiers were affixed to single, distinct cDNA molecules. From the 5' RACE reads, TCRdb called clonotypes with MiXCR, one entry per CDR3 protein. The table lists over 30,000 distinct CDR3 sequences, more than 5% of them singletons. V is TRBV30 and J is TRBJ1-1; TRBD1 aligns across 7 bases. The receptor was isolated from an adult who was a healthcare worker with PCR-confirmed SARS-CoV-2 infection or an uninfected control (not recorded which). The sample taken for sequencing was whole blood. This CDR3 is CAWSTGTANTEAFF. In DNA, the CDR3 is TGTGCCTGGAGTACCGGGACAGCGAACACTGAAGCTTTCTTT.